Presented here are 28 T cell receptor beta chains from one specimen sequenced in a study of T cells after yellow fever vaccination. TCRdb independently ran MiXCR on the 5' RACE reads; one entry per CDR3 protein. Among roughly 70,000 distinct CDR3 sequences listed, approximately 8% were seen once. This specimen was CD8+ T cells sorted from PBMCs, taken on the day of the yellow fever booster vaccination. Source of these receptors: a man between 25 and 39 years old who received the YFV17D yellow fever vaccine.

The chain uses TRBV21-1 and TRBJ2-5; the table names TRBD1, a call not compared with the DNA. TRBV21-1 represents a pseudogene. This CDR3 is built from 14 residues. The CDR3 region is CAKGRTGSRETQYF. Here the CDR3 DNA reads TGTGCCAAGGGGAGGACAGGGTCTCGAGAGACCCAGTACTTC.

V is TRBV6-2 or TRBV6-3 and J is TRBJ2-7; D may be TRBD2 (5 bases). The V and J ends lost 2 bases and 0 bases respectively, with 17 bases between them. This CDR3 contains 17 residues. Germline V gene sequence: CDR1 MNHEY, CDR2 SVGEGT. CDR3 DNA sequence: TGTGCCAGCAGTTACGCACGTGGACTTTCAAGCTCCTACGAGCAGTACTTC. The encoded protein is CASSYARGLSSSYEQYF.

Of note for this clonotype: Without the conserved terminal phenylalanine or tryptophan, this CDR3 likely stems from a read error. This chain links TRBV27 with TRBJ2-5; 7 bases fit TRBD2. In germline, CDR1 is MNHEY, CDR2 SMNVEV (reference sequence). This CDR3 spans 15 amino acids. V lost 6 bases to trimming and J lost 7 bases; unmatched junction nucleotides: 14. The DNA of the CDR3 is TGTGCCAGCAGCCGGGAGGAGGGCGCCCCACGGACCCAGTACTTA. Residues: CASSREEGAPRTQYL.

This clonotype appeared a few times. The chain links TRBV20-1 to TRBJ2-3, with TRBD2 matching over 10 bases. This CDR3 region has 15 residues. Germline CDR1 reads DFQATT; CDR2 reads SNEGSKA (reference sequence). V dropped 2 bases and J dropped 2; count of bases not matched to a gene: 4. In DNA form, the CDR3 reads TGCAGTGCTAGATCTAGCGGGAGCGACACAGATACGCAGTATTTT. This gives the protein CSARSSGSDTDTQYF.

The V gene is TRBV14, the J gene TRBJ2-5, with a possible D match to TRBD1 (6 bases). Germline CDR1 reads SGHDN; CDR2 reads FVKESK. The CDR3 covers 16 residues. V lost 0 bases, J lost 1 base, and 12 bases lay in between. CDR3 DNA: TGTGCCAGCAGCCAAGACAAGGACAGCCTCCAAGAGACCCAGTACTTC. This gives the protein CASSQDKDSLQETQYF.

This clonotype was seen many times. This chain connects TRBV7-8 to TRBJ2-7; the match to TRBD2 covers 11 bases. Per germline, CDR1 SGHVS and CDR2 FQNEAQ. J gave up 5 bases and V 5 bases, and 8 bases lay outside the gene matches. CDR3 size: 15 residues. CDR3 protein: CASSSTSGSSNEQYF. DNA for the CDR3: TGTGCCAGCAGCAGTACTAGCGGGAGTTCGAACGAGCAGTACTTC. Drawing the rest from reference TRBV7-8 and TRBJ2-7, the complete variable domain is GAGVSQSPRYKVAKRGQDVALRCDPISGHVSLFWYQQALGQGPEFLTYFQNEAQLDKSGLPSDRFFAERPEGSVSTLKIQRTQQEDSAVYLCASSSTSGSSNEQYFGPGTRLTVT.

There are a few counts of this clonotype. The chain uses TRBV4-3 and TRBJ2-1, with 7 bases fitting TRBD2. The CDR3 runs to 18 residues. The J segment lost 2 bases and the V segment lost 1 base, leaving 11 bases of the junction unmatched. Germline V gene sequence: CDR1 LGHNA, CDR2 YSLEER. Here the CDR3 reads CASSQGTRAGVPYNEQFF. Here the CDR3 DNA reads TGCGCCAGCAGCCAAGGGACTCGCGCGGGAGTCCCCTACAATGAGCAGTTCTTC.

DNA of the CDR3: TGTGCCAGCAGCGTGGAGAGAGCCAACGTCCTGACTTTC. It is translated as CASSVERANVLTF. The V and J genes are TRBV9 and TRBJ2-6; D is unclear. CDR1 is SGDLS and CDR2 is YYNGEE in the germline V gene. The CDR3 contains 13 residues. V dropped 2 bases and J dropped 7 bases, with 7 bases sitting between them.

There are a few counts of this clonotype. The CDR3 DNA sequence: TGTGCCAGTAGTCAAACTAGCGGGAGCTCTGAGCAGTTCTTC. It translates to CASSQTSGSSEQFF. The V gene is TRBV19, the J gene TRBJ2-1; 11 bases align to TRBD2. Trimming took 5 bases from V and 9 from J; bases not matched to a gene: 6. This CDR3 is built from 14 residues. Germline V gene data show CDR1 as LNHDA and CDR2 as SQIVND (reference sequence).

The rearrangement uses TRBV20-1 and TRBJ2-7; the match to TRBD1 covers 9 bases. The CDR3 loop spans 14 amino acids. Germline V gene lookup returns CDR1 DFQATT and CDR2 SNEGSKA (reference sequence). J gave up 6 bases and V 7 bases, and 13 bases lay outside the gene matches. CDR3 residues: CSGQRFGQGIEQYF. CDR3 in DNA: TGCAGTGGTCAGAGGTTTGGACAGGGGATCGAGCAGTACTTC.

This clonotype was recorded many times. CDR3 in amino acids: CATSDSGTGSTGELFF. Written as DNA, the CDR3 is TGTGCCACCAGTGACTCCGGGACAGGGTCCACCGGGGAGCTGTTTTTT. The chain is built from TRBV24-1 and TRBJ2-2; TRBD1 agrees at 9 bases. This CDR3 contains 16 residues. The V gene's germline CDR1 is KGHDR and CDR2 SFDVKD. Losses at the gene ends were 4 bases for V and 4 bases for J; bases not matched to a gene: 6.

The chain links TRBV27 to TRBJ2-7; 7 bases line up with TRBD1. This CDR3 comprises 14 residues. V lost 5 bases, J lost 4 bases, and 8 bases stayed unmatched. Looked up from germline, CDR1 is MNHEY and CDR2 is SMNVEV (reference sequence). The CDR3 DNA is TGTGCCAGCAGTCTGAGGGGGCTAAGGTACGAGCAGTACTTC. Its protein is CASSLRGLRYEQYF.

The rearrangement links TRBV6-5 to TRBJ1-2, with a weak D call TRBD1 (6 bases). V was clipped by 3 bases and J by 1 base, with 15 bases between them. The CDR3 has 16 residues. Germline V gene lookup returns CDR1 MNHEY and CDR2 SVGAGI. The CDR3 sequence is CASSYTSTGFNYGYTF. The CDR3 region has the DNA TGTGCCAGCAGTTATACCTCGACAGGATTTAACTATGGCTACACCTTC.

The sample holds many counts of this clonotype. The V gene is TRBV20-1, the J gene TRBJ2-1; 11 positions agree with TRBD1. V lost 0 bases, J lost 7 bases, and 8 bases stayed unmatched. The CDR3 runs to 16 residues. The germline CDR1 and CDR2 sequences are DFQATT and SNEGSKA (reference sequence). The CDR3 region has the DNA TGCAGTGCTAGAGATTTTAGGACAGGGGGCTTTAATGAGCAGTTCTTC. Amino acid sequence: CSARDFRTGGFNEQFF.

This clonotype was detected only a few times. The rearrangement uses TRBV29-1 and TRBJ1-1, with 8 nucleotides matching TRBD1. The CDR3 is made up of 11 amino acids. The junction had 3 bases not matched to a gene; V was cut back by 5 bases and J by 7 bases. Germline CDR1 and CDR2: SQVTM and ANQGSEA. CDR3 protein: CSVLQGGEAFF. The CDR3 DNA reads as TGCAGCGTTTTACAGGGGGGTGAAGCTTTCTTT.

V and J are TRBV6-5 and TRBJ1-5; TRBD1 aligns across 9 bases. CDR1 is MNHEY and CDR2 is SVGAGI in the germline V gene. This CDR3 comprises 15 residues. The trim removed 5 bases at V and 3 bases at J, leaving 5 bases unmatched. The CDR3 spells CASSHGTGLNQPQHF. The CDR3 nucleotides read TGTGCCAGCAGTCACGGGACAGGGCTCAATCAGCCCCAGCATTTT.

The V gene is TRBV29-1, the J gene TRBJ2-5, with D perhaps matching TRBD1 (6 bases). Per germline, CDR1 SQVTM and CDR2 ANQGSEA. Between the trimmed V and J ends, which lost 4 bases and 0 bases, there was a span of 15 bases. CDR3 size: 15 residues. The CDR3 bases are TGCAGCGTTGCCCTCACCTACAGGGACCAAGAGACCCAGTACTTC. Amino acids: CSVALTYRDQETQYF.

The sample holds many counts of this clonotype. The chain joins TRBV5-1 to TRBJ2-7; 7 bases align to TRBD2. This CDR3 is built from 15 residues. In germline, CDR1 is SGHRS, CDR2 YFSETQ. V trimming: 0 bases; J trimming: 4 bases; junction bases outside the gene matches: 7. The CDR3 region has the DNA TGCGCCAGCAGCTTGGGGCCTAGCGGACCTTACGAGCAGTACTTC. Protein product: CASSLGPSGPYEQYF.

This clonotype was seen only a few times. The V call is TRBV15, the J call TRBJ2-1; D is unresolved. From germline, CDR1 is LNHNV and CDR2 YYDKDF (reference sequence). CDR3 size: 13 residues. Trimming took 0 bases from V and 8 from J, leaving 8 bases between them. CDR3 DNA sequence: TGTGCCACCAGCAGAGATCAATGGGATGAGCAGTTCTTC. Encoded protein: CATSRDQWDEQFF.

There are many counts of this clonotype. The V and J genes are TRBV20-1 and TRBJ2-3; D is undetermined. The CDR3 length is 15 residues. The germline V gene encodes CDR1 DFQATT and CDR2 SNEGSKA (reference sequence). V was pared by 6 bases and J by 2 bases, with 18 bases between. The CDR3 nucleotides read TGCAGTGCGCAAAGTCCGTTCTCCCACACAGATACGCAGTATTTT. Translated, it gives CSAQSPFSHTDTQYF.

There are a few counts of this clonotype. This chain uses TRBV27 with TRBJ1-5; D ambiguous. Trimming shortened V by 5 bases and J by 5 bases, and 13 bases separated the two germline ends. Germline V gene lookup returns CDR1 MNHEY and CDR2 SMNVEV (reference sequence). The CDR3 sequence is 14 residues long. CDR3 sequence (DNA): TGTGCCAGCAGTCCCCGGCGGGCTGATCAGCCCCAGCATTTT. This sequence encodes CASSPRRADQPQHF.

There are a few counts of this clonotype. DNA of the CDR3: TGTGCCAGCAGTTACCCTCATGCGGGAGAGGTCTACAATGAGCAGTTCTTC. Translation gives CASSYPHAGEVYNEQFF. The chain has TRBV6-2 or TRBV6-3 and TRBJ2-1; 7 bases line up with TRBD2. Germline V gene sequence: CDR1 MNHEY, CDR2 SVGEGT. The CDR3 totals 17 residues. V was pared by 2 bases and J by 3 bases, with 10 bases of the junction left unmatched.

The chain has TRBV29-1 and TRBJ2-7; D uncertain. This CDR3 has 11 amino acids. Germline lookup yields CDR1 SQVTM and CDR2 ANQGSEA. Trimming cost V 4 bases and J 2 bases, with 6 bases left between them. The CDR3 region is CSVGGTYEQYF. For the CDR3, the DNA is TGCAGCGTTGGAGGAACCTACGAGCAGTACTTC.

This clonotype was found a few times. This chain joins TRBV2 and TRBJ2-1; possible D gene TRBD1, 7 bases. V was cut by 7 bases and J by 13 bases, with 20 bases left in between. The CDR3 is made up of 13 amino acids. CDR1 and CDR2 (germline): SNHLY, FYNNEI. The CDR3 DNA reads as TGTGCCAGCAAGCAGGGGGGTCACCTACCACAGTTCTTC. Encoded protein: CASKQGGHLPQFF.

This clonotype occurred a few times. V gene TRBV6-4 combines with J gene TRBJ2-2, with no clear D. V lost 4 bases and J 3 bases, leaving 6 bases between the germline ends. The CDR3 sequence is 13 residues long. The germline gives CDR1 MRHNA, CDR2 SNTAGT. The CDR3 coding sequence is TGTGCCAGCAGTGGTGGGGACACCGGGGAGCTGTTTTTT. Residues: CASSGGDTGELFF.

The chain couples TRBV6-2 or TRBV6-3 to TRBJ1-5; D is unclear. This CDR3 comprises 15 residues. With 6 bases removed from V and 6 bases from J, the gap between germline ends came to 18 bases. Germline V gene data show CDR1 as MNHEY and CDR2 as SVGEGT. DNA for the CDR3: TGTGCCAGCAGCCTCCCCGCCGGGTCATCTCAGCCCCAGCATTTT. As protein: CASSLPAGSSQPQHF.

In this sample, this clonotype turned up a few times. The rearrangement links TRBV5-1 to TRBJ2-5, with 12 bases lining up with TRBD2. Trimming took 5 bases from V and 2 from J; bases not matched to a gene: 4. Germline V lookup: CDR1 SGHRS, CDR2 YFSETQ. The CDR3 covers 15 residues. CDR3 nucleotides: TGCGCCAGCAGAAATGGACTAGCGGGACAAGAGACCCAGTACTTC. Translation gives CASRNGLAGQETQYF.

This clonotype was observed a few times. This chain uses TRBV11-2 with TRBJ2-3, with 8 bases fitting TRBD1. V lost 11 bases, J lost 3 bases, and 13 bases stayed unmatched. Germline lookup yields CDR1 SGHAT and CDR2 FQNNGV. This CDR3 is 15 amino acids long. The CDR3 nucleotides are TGTGCCTCCGGAGAAGGACAGGGCGTTACAGATACGCAGTATTTT. This sequence encodes CASGEGQGVTDTQYF. The variable domain in full, with the rest retrieved from reference TRBV11-2 and TRBJ2-3, is EAGVAQSPRYKIIEKRQSVAFWCNPISGHATLYWYQQILGQGPKLLIQFQNNGVVDDSQLPKDRFSAERLKGVDSTLKIQPAKLEDSAVYLCASGEGQGVTDTQYFGPGTRLTVL.